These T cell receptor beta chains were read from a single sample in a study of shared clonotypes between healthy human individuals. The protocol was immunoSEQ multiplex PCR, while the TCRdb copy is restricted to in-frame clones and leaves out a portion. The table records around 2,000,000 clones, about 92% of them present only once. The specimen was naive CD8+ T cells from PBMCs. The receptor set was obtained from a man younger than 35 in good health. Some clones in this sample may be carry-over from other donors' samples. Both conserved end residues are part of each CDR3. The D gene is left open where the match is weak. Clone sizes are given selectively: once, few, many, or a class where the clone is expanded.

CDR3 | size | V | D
CASSSIGLKSETQYF | . | TRBV7-2 | .
CAWSWRGEAFF | . | TRBV30 | .
CASSSRGTSETGELFF | once | TRBV18 | TRBD2
CASADSGRATDTQYF | . | TRBV28 | TRBD2
CASSLEADPAYGYTF | . | TRBV7-9 | .
CASSMDAIIPGEKLFF | . | TRBV19 | .
CASSPPGRGDTGELFF | . | TRBV14 | .
CASSKDSREQFF | . | TRBV28 | .
CASSGGGGDEQFF | . | TRBV14 | TRBD2
CASSGPGGARTDTQYF | . | TRBV9 | .
CASSVGEHEQYF | . | TRBV9 | .
CSVDTSGSGNEQFF | . | TRBV29-1 | TRBD2
CASSELRQGWGEQYF | . | TRBV6-1 | TRBD1
CASSLAGMNEQYF | once | TRBV13 | .
CACQDRASNQPQHF | . | TRBV30 | TRBD1
CASGSDSSSTYNEQFF | . | TRBV12-5 | .
CASRRAGTAYNEQFF | . | TRBV28 | TRBD1
CASSVGGKETQYF | . | TRBV9 | .
CASSPGTSPLEQYF | . | TRBV5-5 | TRBD2
CASSEQGAPTEAFF | . | TRBV6-1 | TRBD1
CASSLDRPGTLRTGELFF | . | TRBV11-2 | .
CASSLEYSYNEQFF | . | TRBV28 | .
CASSRRDYEQYF | . | TRBV19 | .
CASSLDGEDLNTEAFF | . | TRBV13 | .
CASSGRLAGGDHEQYF | . | TRBV9 | TRBD2
CASSRGTGWYEQYF | . | TRBV5-6 | .
CASSLGRDRGSGAFF | . | TRBV7-9 | TRBD1
CASSPAFEQYF | . | TRBV6-6 | .
CASRELGAEAFF | . | TRBV27 | .
CATSRDRGSGGAGEQYF | . | TRBV15 | .
CSVPGLLHEQYF | once | TRBV29-1 | .
CASSLSPWGDQYF | once | TRBV27 | .
CASSYIGGGGETQYF | . | TRBV6-5 | .
CASSAISSGGYEQYF | . | TRBV27 | TRBD1
CASGVPGQPYEQYF | . | TRBV2 | .
CASSQIAGYEQYF | . | TRBV27 | .
CSVDRGGYNEQFF | . | TRBV29-1 | .
CAISEQGARQPQHF | . | TRBV10-3 | TRBD1
CASSPKQGVMTDTQYF | . | TRBV7-9 | TRBD1
CAISELGGSGYEQYF | . | TRBV10-3 | .
CASSPGTAEETQYF | . | TRBV7-9 | .
CASSFTSGSKNEQFF | . | TRBV11-2 | TRBD2